Below are 13 T cell receptor beta chains sequenced from a single sample in a study of blood T cells in healthy people across ages. A sample-barcoded 5' primer and a J-beta primer mix were used in a second PCR of about 7 to 12 cycles. In TCRdb, the 5' RACE reads were re-called with MiXCR into one record per CDR3 protein. The sample has approximately 1.5 million distinct CDR3 sequences, about 31% seen once. The sample comprised blood. These receptors were collected from a woman in her 30s in good health.

The chain recombines TRBV28 with TRBJ2-3, with 8 bases that match TRBD2. The CDR3 length is 16 residues. CDR1 and CDR2 from the germline V gene are MDHEN and SYDVKM. V gave up 6 bases and J gave up 3 bases; unmatched junction bases: 11. Written as DNA, the CDR3 is TGTGCCAGCAGCGGGGGGGTGAGGGCTTGGACAGATACGCAGTATTTT. It encodes CASSGGVRAWTDTQYF.

This clonotype was found a few times. V and J are TRBV20-1 and TRBJ1-2, with D tentatively TRBD1 (5 bases). The CDR3 is 14 residues long. V gave up 1 base and J gave up 4 bases, with 13 bases separating them. CDR1 and CDR2 from the germline V gene are DFQATT and SNEGSKA (reference sequence). This CDR3 reads CSARVRDQAYGYTF. The CDR3 DNA is TGCAGTGCTAGAGTGCGGGACCAGGCCTATGGCTACACCTTC.

This clonotype was counted ten times or more. The chain combines TRBV4-1 with TRBJ2-1, with TRBD2 matching over 8 bases. Trimming removed 2 bases from V and 4 bases from J; junction bases left unmatched: 7. The CDR3 is 16 amino acids. The germline V gene encodes CDR1 MGHRA and CDR2 YSYEKL. The CDR3 bases are TGCGCCAGCAGCCAACCCACTAGCGGCCGATACAATGAGCAGTTCTTC. It encodes CASSQPTSGRYNEQFF.

This clonotype showed up just a few times. This chain connects TRBV29-1 to TRBJ2-3; possibly TRBD1 or TRBD2 for D (5 bases each). The germline CDR1 and CDR2 sequences are SQVTM and ANQGSEA. V was clipped by 4 bases and J by 5 bases, with 16 bases between them. The CDR3 loop spans 14 amino acids. This chain's CDR3 is CSVVGTKLGDTQYF. In nucleotides, the CDR3 is TGCAGCGTTGTGGGGACGAAATTGGGAGATACGCAGTATTTT.

This clonotype occurred a few times. V is TRBV6-6 and J is TRBJ1-5, with no clear D. This CDR3 contains 14 residues. Germline loops: CDR1 MNHNY, CDR2 SVGAGI (reference sequence). The ends were cut back, 4 bases at V and 3 bases at J, with 10 bases in the middle. The CDR3 bases are TGTGCCAGCAGTTCGACGGGGTTCAATCAGCCCCAGCATTTT. Protein sequence: CASSSTGFNQPQHF.

This clonotype was seen a handful of times. The chain links TRBV7-2 to TRBJ2-1, with 14 bases aligning to TRBD2. Germline V lookup: CDR1 SGHTA, CDR2 FQGNSA. The V segment lost 4 bases and the J segment 4 bases; nucleotides outside the gene matches: 15. This CDR3 contains 20 residues. The CDR3 nucleotides are TGTGCCAGCAGCTCCCCGGGACTAGCGGGAGCAAGAGTGTCTTACAATGAGCAGTTCTTC. Translation gives CASSSPGLAGARVSYNEQFF.

The V and J genes are TRBV20-1 and TRBJ2-7, with 9 bases lining up with TRBD2. The junction had 7 bases not matched to a gene; V was cut back by 6 bases and J by 1 base. The CDR3 is 14 residues long. CDR1 and CDR2 from the germline V gene are DFQATT and SNEGSKA (reference sequence). This CDR3 is CSAKNSGRSYEQYF. The DNA of the CDR3 is TGCAGTGCCAAGAATAGCGGGAGATCCTACGAGCAGTACTTC.

At least ten counts were recorded for this clonotype. This chain uses TRBV12-3 or TRBV12-4 with TRBJ2-7, with 8 nucleotides matching TRBD1. The CDR3 consists of 13 residues. CDR3 nucleotide sequence: TGTGCTAGTTCCCGACAGGGGCCGTACGAGCAGTACTTC. Translating gives CASSRQGPYEQYF.

The V call is TRBV7-2, the J call TRBJ2-1; 7 bases align to TRBD2. V was pared by 5 bases and J by 2 bases, with 9 bases of the junction left unmatched. This CDR3 comprises 16 residues. The germline CDR1 and CDR2 sequences are SGHTA and FQGNSA. The CDR3 is CASSLRRGSTYNEQFF. CDR3 in DNA: TGTGCCAGCAGCCTGAGGCGGGGGAGCACCTACAATGAGCAGTTCTTC.

On this clonotype: Given a much more abundant clone one base away, this may be a read error. The rearrangement links TRBV7-9 to TRBJ2-2, with TRBD2 as a possible D gene (5 bases). The CDR3 is made up of 15 amino acids. The germline V gene has CDR1 SEHNR and CDR2 FQNEAQ (reference sequence). CDR3 protein: CASSLLGSNTGERFF. For the CDR3, the DNA is TGTGCCAGCAGCTTATTAGGGAGTAACACCGGGGAGCGGTTTTTT.

V gene TRBV29-1 combines with J gene TRBJ2-5, with 9 bases that match TRBD1. CDR1 and CDR2 from the germline V gene are SQVTM and ANQGSEA. The CDR3 contains 15 residues. The V segment lost 6 bases and the J segment 5 bases; nucleotides outside the gene matches: 13. The CDR3 DNA follows: TGCAGCGTCGCCTATACGGGACAGGGAGGGGAGACCCAGTACTTC. Translation: CSVAYTGQGGETQYF.

This chain connects TRBV20-1 to TRBJ2-1; TRBD1 might be the D (7 bases). The CDR3 has 13 residues. Germline V gene sequence: CDR1 DFQATT, CDR2 SNEGSKA (reference sequence). Trimming stripped 8 bases from V and 3 bases from J, with 14 bases between. The CDR3 spells CSPSQGGYNEQFF. The CDR3 nucleotides read TGCAGTCCATCCCAGGGGGGCTACAATGAGCAGTTCTTC.

The chain uses TRBV20-1 and TRBJ2-1; possibly TRBD2 for D (6 bases). V was pared by 6 bases and J by 4 bases, with 16 bases between. This CDR3 contains 14 residues. From germline, CDR1 is DFQATT and CDR2 SNEGSKA (reference sequence). CDR3 bases: TGCAGTGCCGAGACTAGAGGCAGATACAATGAGCAGTTCTTC. It is translated as CSAETRGRYNEQFF.